The 12 T cell receptor beta chains given below trace back to one sample, sequenced in a study of naive and memory T cell subsets. The study, taken as a whole, reports: Possibly reflecting memory cells re-expressing CD45RA, a few larger clonotypes occurred in naive repertoires, especially CD8.

Both TRBC1 and TRBC2 were covered by a beta constant-region primer of two equimolar oligonucleotides. Nested alpha and beta constant-region primers with the SP2 primer drove four PCR rounds on ligated cDNA. TCRdb used MiXCR to reprocess the UMI-ligation and nested PCR reads, holding one entry per CDR3 protein. The sample records about 140,000 distinct CDR3 sequences, 15% to 25% being singletons. These receptors have no known antigen. The material sequenced was naive CD8+ T cells from blood. The source of these receptors is a human donor in good health.

This clonotype was recorded a few times. The V and J genes are TRBV15 and TRBJ2-4; no clear D gene. Deletions cut 0 bases from V and 0 bases from J, with 12 bases between. The germline V gene has CDR1 LNHNV and CDR2 YYDKDF (reference sequence). CDR3 length: 17 residues. The CDR3 region has the DNA TGTGCCACCAGCAGAGAAAGAGAGACCCTAGCCAAAAACATTCAGTACTTC. Translation gives CATSRERETLAKNIQYF. The complete variable domain, with remaining parts taken from reference TRBV15 and TRBJ2-4, reads DAMVIQNPRYQVTQFGKPVTLSCSQTLNHNVMYWYQQKSSQAPKLLFHYYDKDFNNEADTPDNFQSRRPNTSFCFLDIRSPGLGDTAMYLCATSRERETLAKNIQYFGAGTRLSVL.

The chain is built from TRBV9 and TRBJ2-7; 7 bases map to TRBD2. CDR1 and CDR2 (germline): SGDLS, YYNGEE. The V segment lost 4 bases and the J segment 1 base; nucleotides outside the gene matches: 5. This CDR3 spans 14 amino acids. CDR3 loop: CASSNREASYEQYF. The CDR3 coding sequence is TGTGCCAGCAGCAACCGGGAGGCTTCCTACGAGCAGTACTTC.

The chain combines TRBV28 with TRBJ2-5; 10 bases line up with TRBD2. This CDR3 has 13 residues. CDR1 and CDR2 from the germline V gene are MDHEN and SYDVKM. J lost 5 bases, V lost 8 bases, and 5 bases had no gene match. The CDR3: CASVLAGAETQYF. The CDR3 DNA sequence: TGTGCCAGCGTTCTAGCGGGAGCCGAGACCCAGTACTTC.

This chain connects TRBV28 to TRBJ1-1; D remains unclear. V lost 6 bases, J lost 6 bases, and 11 bases lay in between. Germline CDR1 reads MDHEN; CDR2 reads SYDVKM. The CDR3 consists of 12 residues. CDR3 amino acids: CASSFFRAEAFF. The CDR3 nucleotides read TGTGCCAGCAGCTTTTTTCGGGCTGAAGCTTTCTTT.

V and J are TRBV12-3 or TRBV12-4 and TRBJ2-2; 8 positions agree with TRBD2. The CDR3 consists of 15 residues. The ends lost 6 bases at V and 4 bases at J; junction bases unmatched: 7. CDR3 protein: CASSSGTSGTGELFF. As DNA, the CDR3 is TGTGCCAGCAGCTCCGGGACTAGTGGCACCGGGGAGCTGTTTTTT.

This clonotype has at least ten counts. The chain combines TRBV5-1 with TRBJ1-1; D possibly corresponds to TRBD1 (6 bases). The CDR3 spans 12 residues. CDR1 and CDR2 (germline): SGHRS, YFSETQ. The V gene lost 2 bases and the J gene lost 7 bases, with 9 bases spanning the gap. CDR3 nucleotide sequence: TGCGCCAGCAGCTTCACAGGGAGTGAAGCTTTCTTT. This sequence encodes CASSFTGSEAFF.

This chain uses TRBV6-5 with TRBJ2-7, with D tentatively TRBD2 (6 bases). This CDR3 has 13 amino acids. The germline V gene has CDR1 MNHEY and CDR2 SVGAGI. V was shortened by 4 bases and J by 5 bases, with 12 bases between the two germline ends. The CDR3 sequence: CASSWLGEDEQYF. CDR3 bases: TGTGCCAGCAGTTGGTTGGGGGAGGACGAGCAGTACTTC.

This clonotype was seen more than once but under ten times. J is TRBJ2-1 and V is TRBV27; 8 nucleotides align to TRBD2. This CDR3 is built from 15 residues. The V segment lost 5 bases and the J segment 0 bases; nucleotides outside the gene matches: 3. CDR1 MNHEY and CDR2 SMNVEV come from the germline V gene (reference sequence). The CDR3 here is CASSLAGYSYNEQFF. The DNA of the CDR3 is TGTGCCAGCAGTCTAGCGGGCTACTCCTACAATGAGCAGTTCTTC.

This chain links TRBV27 with TRBJ2-7, with 7 bases that match TRBD1. Trimming removed 5 bases from V and 0 bases from J; junction bases left unmatched: 10. The CDR3 extends over 16 amino acids. Germline V gene sequence: CDR1 MNHEY, CDR2 SMNVEV (reference sequence). CDR3 coding DNA: TGTGCCAGCAGTCCAAGGGGGCAGGAATACTCCTACGAGCAGTACTTC. Translating it yields CASSPRGQEYSYEQYF.

CDR3: CASRTKGSTDTQYF. The CDR3 DNA follows: TGTGCCAGCAGGACGAAGGGGAGCACAGATACGCAGTATTTT. V and J are TRBV5-4 and TRBJ2-3; a possible D gene is TRBD1 (5 bases). CDR3 length: 14 residues. With 5 bases removed from V and 0 bases from J, the gap between germline ends came to 10 bases. The germline gives CDR1 SGHNT, CDR2 YYREEE (reference sequence).

This clonotype was counted a few times. The chain uses TRBV4-1 and TRBJ2-7, with D tentatively TRBD2 (6 bases). CDR3 length equals 13 residues. Germline V lookup: CDR1 MGHRA, CDR2 YSYEKL. Trimming took 1 base from V and 6 from J, leaving 10 bases between them. The CDR3 nucleotides read TGCGCCAGCAGCCAAGTGCGGGGAGGCGAGCAGTACTTC. Translation: CASSQVRGGEQYF.

The rearrangement uses TRBV6-5 and TRBJ2-1; 8 bases are a match to TRBD2. Looked up from germline, CDR1 is MNHEY and CDR2 is SVGAGI. The length of the CDR3 is 16 residues. Trimming cost V 5 bases and J 8 bases; bases outside gene matches: 14. Here the CDR3 reads CASSHRGGAGRDEQFF. In DNA, the CDR3 is TGTGCCAGCAGTCACCGGGGGGGGGCGGGACGCGATGAGCAGTTCTTC.